This T cell receptor (beta chain) derives from a study of cytomegalovirus exposure and HLA in healthy donors. Study-level findings and limits: The study flagged approximately 180 TCR beta chains as cytomegalovirus-associated. A few CMV-associated chains proved CMV antigen-specific in vitro.

It was with 60 Vbeta and 13 Jbeta primers that the PCR ran. Sequencing was performed with immunoSEQ multiplex PCR; in TCRdb, only in-frame clones are kept and a portion is missing. Counted here are over 100,000 clones, over 65% occurring once; the ten biggest clones make up around 3%. For this clone: The antigen is undetermined.

This CDR3 spans 14 amino acids. The germline V gene encodes CDR1 LNHDA and CDR2 SQIVND (reference sequence). V shed 4 bases, J shed 5 bases, and the junction held 4 bases outside the gene matches. Input material: PBMCs. The clonotype originates from a woman aged 30 to 39 in good health and CMV-seropositive. This rearrangement joins TRBV19 to TRBJ2-2; 7 bases are a match to TRBD1. The CDR3 is CASSTQTGTGELFF. The DNA of the CDR3 is TGTGCCAGTAGTACCCAGACAGGGACCGGGGAGCTGTTTTTT.